These 19 T cell receptor beta chains originate from one sample sequenced in a study of T-cell reconstitution after alpha-beta-depleted transplantation in children. Unique molecular identifiers were used to barcode this TCRbeta library. TCRdb reprocessed the PCR reads with MiXCR, giving one entry per CDR3 protein. The sample lists 500,000 to 600,000 distinct CDR3 sequences, approximately 30% occurring once. Specimen: PBMCs from the stem cell graft donor, collected from the stem cell graft. The source is a human donor who donated a stem cell graft to a child with aplastic anemia.

This clonotype was detected a few times. The genes are TRBV5-1 and TRBJ1-4; D uncertain. This CDR3 has 13 amino acids. V was shortened by 4 bases and J by 8 bases, with 12 bases between the two germline ends. The germline gives CDR1 SGHRS, CDR2 YFSETQ. CDR3 residues: CASSREGGEKLFF. CDR3 DNA sequence: TGCGCCAGCAGCCGAGAGGGTGGGGAAAAACTGTTTTTT.

J is TRBJ1-1 and V is TRBV6-2 or TRBV6-3; weak D call: TRBD1 (5 bases). This CDR3 has 13 amino acids. V lost 6 bases and J lost 5, with 13 bases in between. CDR1 is MNHEY, CDR2 SVGEGT, per germline. As DNA, the CDR3 is TGTGCCAGCAGCAGGAGTGAGGGGACTGAAGCTTTCTTT. Its protein product is CASSRSEGTEAFF.

This clonotype was counted only a few times. The J gene is TRBJ1-2, the V gene TRBV4-3; no firm D call. V was cut by 0 bases and J by 2 bases, with 7 bases left in between. Germline V lookup: CDR1 LGHNA, CDR2 YSLEER. The CDR3 extends over 14 amino acids. CDR3 in amino acids: CASSQDAGNYGYTF. In DNA, the CDR3 is TGCGCCAGCAGCCAAGACGCGGGAAACTATGGCTACACCTTC.

This clonotype was observed a few times. The rearrangement links TRBV18 to TRBJ1-1, with D perhaps matching TRBD1 (5 bases). The length of the CDR3 is 14 residues. V dropped 3 bases and J dropped 4 bases, with 12 bases sitting between them. Germline V gene sequence: CDR1 KGHSH, CDR2 LQKENI. In DNA, the CDR3 is TGTGCCAGCTCACCCGTTGGACAATCCACTGAAGCTTTCTTT. It translates to CASSPVGQSTEAFF.

This clonotype was counted a few times. The V gene is TRBV7-9, the J gene TRBJ2-3; TRBD2 agrees at 7 bases. The CDR3 spans 14 residues. The ends lost 5 bases at V and 4 bases at J; junction bases unmatched: 6. Germline assignment: CDR1 SEHNR and CDR2 FQNEAQ (reference sequence). The CDR3 nucleotides read TGTGCCAGCAGCAGGGCGGGAGCATCAGATACGCAGTATTTT. It is translated as CASSRAGASDTQYF.

V and J are TRBV28 and TRBJ2-7, with TRBD1 matching 8 bases. The V and J ends lost 7 bases and 6 bases, in that order; junction bases with no gene match: 11. CDR1 MDHEN and CDR2 SYDVKM come from the germline V gene. The length of the CDR3 is 14 residues. CDR3 coding DNA: TGTGCCAGCACTCGGCCAGGGGGCTTCCTCGAGCAGTACTTC. Its translation: CASTRPGGFLEQYF.

This clonotype was picked up a small number of times. The chain links TRBV29-1 to TRBJ1-1, with 7 positions matching TRBD1. Losses at the gene ends were 7 bases for V and 5 bases for J; bases not matched to a gene: 10. The germline gives CDR1 SQVTM, CDR2 ANQGSEA. This CDR3 is 13 amino acids long. CDR3: CSAVNRGGTEAFF. CDR3 nucleotide sequence: TGCAGCGCCGTGAACAGGGGAGGTACTGAAGCTTTCTTT.

This clonotype turned up a few times. The chain carries TRBV12-3 or TRBV12-4 and TRBJ1-1; unclear D gene. Trimming pared 1 base from V and 0 bases from J, leaving 9 bases between. This CDR3 spans 15 amino acids. The CDR3 loop reads CASSLDGRMNTEAFF. As DNA, the CDR3 is TGTGCCAGCAGTTTAGACGGCAGGATGAACACTGAAGCTTTCTTT.

The chain employs TRBV20-1 and TRBJ2-7; 9 bases agree with TRBD2. The CDR3 has 16 amino acids. The germline V gene has CDR1 DFQATT and CDR2 SNEGSKA (reference sequence). Germline trimming cut 6 bases from V and 2 bases from J; bases unmatched to any gene: 14. CDR3 nucleotides: TGCAGTGCCCCTGGGGGGGCGGGAGGGTACACCTACGAGCAGTACTTC. Translation gives CSAPGGAGGYTYEQYF.

V gene TRBV20-1 combines with J gene TRBJ2-3, with 7 positions matching TRBD1. The CDR3 is made up of 14 amino acids. CDR1 and CDR2 from the germline V gene are DFQATT and SNEGSKA (reference sequence). Trimming cost V 3 bases and J 4 bases; bases outside gene matches: 7. CDR3 in amino acids: CSARMTGRPDTQYF. The CDR3, as DNA: TGCAGTGCTAGGATGACAGGGCGGCCAGATACGCAGTATTTT.

The V call is TRBV12-3 or TRBV12-4, the J call TRBJ1-5; D is unclear. The V end lost 7 bases, the J end lost 0 bases, and 13 bases lay between the germline ends. CDR3 size: 15 residues. The CDR3 DNA follows: TGTGCCAGCAAGGACGAGGACTATAGCAATCAGCCCCAGCATTTT. Its translation is CASKDEDYSNQPQHF.

The chain has TRBV20-1 and TRBJ2-6; D remains ambiguous. CDR3 length: 15 residues. The germline V and J ends were trimmed by 3 bases and 2 bases, with 11 bases remaining between them. Germline CDR1 is DFQATT and CDR2 is SNEGSKA (reference sequence). This chain's CDR3 is CSASRGGTGANVLTF. The CDR3 DNA is TGCAGTGCTAGTCGCGGTGGCACTGGGGCCAACGTCCTGACTTTC.

This sequence joins TRBV20-1 and TRBJ2-7; no definite D call. In germline, CDR1 is DFQATT, CDR2 SNEGSKA (reference sequence). Deletions cut 0 bases from V and 2 bases from J, with 14 bases between. This CDR3 has 15 residues. CDR3 DNA sequence: TGCAGTGCTAGAGATCTGGCATACGCTACCTACGAGCAGTACTTC. This translates into CSARDLAYATYEQYF.

This chain connects TRBV7-2 to TRBJ2-5; D might be TRBD2 (7 bases). The V gene lost 3 bases and the J gene lost 7 bases, with 18 bases spanning the gap. Per germline, CDR1 SGHTA and CDR2 FQGNSA. The CDR3 sequence is 15 residues long. CDR3 DNA sequence: TGTGCCAGCAGCTTTCTGCGGGGGCAGCTGGTGACCCAGTACTTC. As protein: CASSFLRGQLVTQYF.

The CDR3 region is CASTLGLAETGELFF. For the CDR3, the DNA is TGTGCCAGCACCTTGGGACTAGCGGAAACCGGGGAGCTGTTTTTT. This sequence joins TRBV12-3 or TRBV12-4 and TRBJ2-2, with 11 positions matching TRBD2. This CDR3 is 15 amino acids long. The ends lost 7 bases at V and 5 bases at J; junction bases unmatched: 6.

This clonotype was detected a few times. The chain combines TRBV20-1 with TRBJ1-4; no firm D call. Germline-derived CDR1 and CDR2 are DFQATT and SNEGSKA (reference sequence). The germline V and J ends were trimmed by 6 bases and 6 bases, with 5 bases remaining between them. The CDR3 spans 10 residues. CDR3 coding DNA: TGCAGTGCAAAAGATGAAAAACTGTTTTTT. This sequence encodes CSAKDEKLFF.

The table lists this clonotype with a few counts. The V gene is TRBV6-5, the J gene TRBJ1-1; D gene unclear. The germline CDR1 and CDR2 sequences are MNHEY and SVGAGI. Trimming removed 0 bases from V and 10 bases from J, with 12 bases in between. The CDR3 sequence is 13 residues long. The CDR3 sequence is CASSYSRIKGAFF. The DNA for the CDR3 is TGTGCCAGCAGTTACTCGAGAATTAAGGGAGCTTTCTTT.

This rearrangement joins TRBV11-2 to TRBJ2-1; maybe TRBD1 (5 bases). The CDR3 extends over 15 amino acids. V lost 0 bases, J lost 4 bases, and 10 bases lay in between. The germline CDR1 and CDR2 sequences are SGHAT and FQNNGV. The CDR3 reads CASSLDQGLYNEQFF. For the CDR3, the DNA is TGTGCCAGCAGCTTAGATCAGGGCTTGTACAATGAGCAGTTCTTC. The entire variable domain, with the rest obtained from reference TRBV11-2 and TRBJ2-1, is as follows: EAGVAQSPRYKIIEKRQSVAFWCNPISGHATLYWYQQILGQGPKLLIQFQNNGVVDDSQLPKDRFSAERLKGVDSTLKIQPAKLEDSAVYLCASSLDQGLYNEQFFGPGTRLTVL.

There are a few counts of this clonotype. The rearrangement links TRBV5-6 to TRBJ2-1; TRBD2 matches 10 bases. V lost 0 bases and J lost 14; bases outside the gene matches: 2. The germline V gene has CDR1 SGHDT and CDR2 YYEEEE. The CDR3 extends over 12 amino acids. This CDR3 reads CASSLAGLAEFF. Here the CDR3 DNA reads TGTGCCAGCAGCTTGGCCGGACTAGCGGAGTTCTTC.